Listed below are T cell receptor beta chains from one sample, sequenced in a study of cytomegalovirus exposure and HLA in healthy donors. TCRdb's copy holds only in-frame clones and misses some; the assay was immunoSEQ multiplex PCR. Of some 100,000 clones listed, 55% to 75% are singletons. Sequencing input: PBMCs. The receptor source for this set is a woman aged 45-59 years in good health and CMV-seropositive. The CDR3 runs from the conserved cysteine through the conserved F or W. A D gene is named only where the DNA matches it firmly. A clone size is listed for some rows: how often the clone was seen (once, few, many), or a class if it is expanded.

v_call,d_call,clone_size,j_call,cdr3_aa,cdr3_nt
TRBV14,.,.,TRBJ2-1,CASSQDPRGWIWSSYNEQFF,TGTGCCAGCAGCCAAGACCCCAGGGGTTGGATATGGAGCTCCTACAATGAGCAGTTCTTC
TRBV9,TRBD1,few,TRBJ2-2,CASSPGTGGAVGELFF,TGTGCCAGCAGCCCCGGGACAGGGGGCGCGGTAGGGGAGCTGTTTTTT
TRBV11-2,TRBD2,once,TRBJ2-2,CASSWGTSGTGELFF,TGTGCCAGCAGCTGGGGGACTAGCGGGACCGGGGAGCTGTTTTTT
TRBV11-2,.,.,TRBJ2-2,CASSLGSRANTGELFF,TGTGCCAGCAGCTTAGGTAGTCGGGCGAACACCGGGGAGCTGTTTTTT
TRBV11-3,.,.,TRBJ2-2,CASSLDPRKELFF,TGTGCCAGCAGCTTAGATCCCAGGAAAGAGCTGTTTTTT
TRBV28,TRBD1,few,TRBJ1-2,CASSFWSQGGYGYTF,TGTGCCAGCAGTTTTTGGAGTCAGGGGGGTTATGGCTACACCTTC
TRBV30,TRBD1,.,TRBJ1-6,CAWRLDGQGNSPLHF,TGTGCCTGGAGACTTGATGGACAGGGAAACTCACCCCTCCACTTT
TRBV28,.,.,TRBJ1-2,CASSKQVANYGYTF,TGTGCCAGCAGTAAACAGGTAGCTAACTATGGCTACACCTTC
TRBV10-3,TRBD2,.,TRBJ2-1,CAISETRTSGNEQFF,TGTGCCATCAGTGAGACCAGGACTAGCGGCAATGAGCAGTTCTTC
TRBV5-6,TRBD1,.,TRBJ2-5,CASSGGTGMRETQYF,TGTGCCAGCAGTGGAGGGACAGGGATGAGAGAGACCCAGTACTTC
TRBV10-3,TRBD2,.,TRBJ2-5,CAISDSAAGAETQYF,TGTGCCATCAGTGATTCTGCAGCGGGAGCAGAGACCCAGTACTTC
TRBV5-1,.,.,TRBJ1-6,CASSLESGVSPLHF,TGCGCCAGCAGCTTGGAGTCGGGTGTTTCACCCCTCCACTTT
TRBV5-1,.,.,TRBJ2-3,CASSLVGGGDTQYF,TGCGCCAGCAGCTTGGTTGGGGGCGGAGATACGCAGTATTTT
TRBV29-1,TRBD2,.,TRBJ2-1,CSVGGISGLSQFF,TGCAGCGTTGGGGGGATTAGCGGGCTAAGCCAGTTCTTC
TRBV28,.,.,TRBJ2-7,CASSFTPTTYEQYF,TGTGCCAGCAGTTTTACGCCGACAACCTACGAGCAGTACTTC
TRBV7-6,TRBD1,few,TRBJ1-4,CASSSPLGQGKKLFF,TGTGCCAGCAGCTCACCACTGGGACAGGGGAAAAAACTGTTTTTT
TRBV4-2,.,.,TRBJ1-6,CASSLATGDNSPLHF,TGTGCCAGCAGCCTGGCGACAGGCGATAATTCACCCCTCCACTTT
TRBV19,TRBD2,.,TRBJ2-1,CASRPREGIYNEQFF,TGTGCCAGTAGGCCTCGGGAGGGGATATACAATGAGCAGTTCTTC
TRBV11-3,.,.,TRBJ2-2,CASSLSRGLEQNTGELFF,TGTGCCAGCAGCTTATCGCGCGGCCTCGAACAGAACACCGGGGAGCTGTTTTTT
TRBV6-5,TRBD1,few,TRBJ1-5,CASSPDRGQPQHF,TGTGCCAGCAGCCCCGACAGGGGACAGCCCCAGCATTTT
TRBV4-3,.,.,TRBJ2-2,CASSQDRAGQNTGELFF,TGCGCCAGCAGCCAAGATCGAGCGGGCCAGAACACCGGGGAGCTGTTTTTT
TRBV7-2,.,few,TRBJ1-2,CASSRTANYGYTF,TGTGCCAGCAGCCGGACAGCTAACTATGGCTACACCTTC
TRBV11-2,TRBD1,.,TRBJ1-1,CASSQTGISEAFF,TGTGCCAGCAGCCAGACAGGGATCTCTGAAGCTTTCTTT
TRBV15,.,.,TRBJ2-1,CATREGGGYNEQFF,TGTGCCACCAGGGAGGGAGGGGGTTACAATGAGCAGTTCTTC
TRBV5-6,.,.,TRBJ2-7,CASSLYRESQRGYEQYF,TGTGCCAGCAGCTTATACCGGGAGAGCCAACGGGGGTACGAGCAGTACTTC
TRBV21-1,.,.,TRBJ2-5,CASNGGKIRWGQETQYF,TGTGCCAGCAATGGGGGGAAAATTAGATGGGGGCAAGAGACCCAGTACTTC
TRBV28,.,.,TRBJ2-7,CATQGIYEQYF,TGTGCGACCCAGGGAATCTACGAGCAGTACTTC
TRBV30,.,.,TRBJ2-7,CAFFKQKAAYEQYF,TGTGCTTTTTTCAAGCAGAAGGCGGCATACGAGCAGTACTTC
TRBV5-1,.,few,TRBJ2-5,CASSPNGGETQYF,TGCGCCAGCAGCCCCAATGGCGGGGAGACCCAGTACTTC